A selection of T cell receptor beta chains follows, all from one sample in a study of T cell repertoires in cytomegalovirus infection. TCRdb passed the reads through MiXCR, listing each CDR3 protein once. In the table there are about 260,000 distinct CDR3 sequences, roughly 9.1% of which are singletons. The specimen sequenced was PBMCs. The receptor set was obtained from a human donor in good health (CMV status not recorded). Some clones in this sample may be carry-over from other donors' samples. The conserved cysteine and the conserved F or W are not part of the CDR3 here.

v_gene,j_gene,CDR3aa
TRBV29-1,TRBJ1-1,SARGPSTGGGTEAF
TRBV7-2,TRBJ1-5,ASSLTGANNQPQH
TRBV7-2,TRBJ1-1,ASSWSLQGSRGYTEAF
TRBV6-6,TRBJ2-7,ASSQGGTGGYEQY
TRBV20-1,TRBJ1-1,SYQGERNTEAF
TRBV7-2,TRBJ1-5,ASSFTDRANQPQH
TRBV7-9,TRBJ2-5,ASSLLEQGSKETQY
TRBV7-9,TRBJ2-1,ASSLGGTVLDEQF
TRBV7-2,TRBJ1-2,ASSSRHRGTGDKGYT
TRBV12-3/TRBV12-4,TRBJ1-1,ASSLKDRAGGNTEAF
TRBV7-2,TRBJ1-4,ASSLLVGNEKLF
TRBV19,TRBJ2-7,ASSFAGTNFYEQY
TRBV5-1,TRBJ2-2,ASSLANQGAGELF
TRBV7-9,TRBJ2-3,ASSSGIIGSDTQY
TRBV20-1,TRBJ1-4,SARTQGAVEKLF
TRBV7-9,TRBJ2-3,ASSGIGPPSTDTQY
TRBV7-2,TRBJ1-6,ASSLQARNSPLH